What follows is one T cell receptor (beta chain) and its context. No antigen is known for it. Clones were sequenced by immunoSEQ multiplex PCR, and TCRdb holds only the in-frame ones, with some missing. This sample has some 130,000 clones, with roughly 90% found just once. Germline loops: CDR1 SGHRS, CDR2 YFSETQ. The CDR3 is 13 amino acids. The germline V and J ends were trimmed by 4 bases and 4 bases, with 9 bases remaining between them. This record comes from a study of T cell responses to AZD1222 COVID-19 vaccine. Background on the study: Both about-4-week and about-12-week second-dose recipients were combined. General study findings and limits: Recipients of AZD1222 seropositive at baseline numbered only 6 or 7. Vaccination with two AZD1222 doses was followed by a rise in Spike-specific TCR breadth and depth. No repertoire was sampled before or during the peak T cell response, only after it.

The sequence was collected from an adult in good health. The chain uses TRBV5-1 and TRBJ2-1, with no clear D. Sequenced material: peripheral blood, taken on day 0 of AZD1222 vaccination. The DNA of the CDR3 is TGCGCCAGCAGCCCTCCGTCTTACAATGAGCAGTTCTTC. It translates to CASSPPSYNEQFF.